This T cell receptor beta chain was found in a study of blood T cells in healthy people across ages. A J-beta primer mix and a sample-barcoded 5' primer were used in a second PCR of about 7 to 11 cycles. MiXCR, applied by TCRdb to the 5' RACE reads, yields one record per CDR3 protein. The data show roughly 2 million distinct CDR3 sequences, roughly 49% seen once. With regard to this clonotype: The junction departs from germline at one end; a sequencing error may be responsible.

The CDR3 has 11 residues. Germline V gene sequence: CDR1 LGHDT, CDR2 YNNKEL (reference sequence). The sequenced sample consisted of blood. The TCR sequence derives from a woman aged 40 to 50 in good health. V is TRBV3-1 and J is TRBJ2-1; D is undetermined. This CDR3 is CACSQGPEQFF. CDR3 coding DNA: TGTGCCTGCAGCCAAGGTCCAGAGCAGTTCTTC.